This is a list of T cell receptor beta chains from one sample in a study of OX40 agonist ivuxolimab in advanced cancers. Method: immunoSEQ multiplex PCR; TCRdb's copy keeps in-frame clones and lacks some. The sample contains tens of thousands of clones, about 90% of which appear only once. The sample consisted of CD4+ or CD8+ T cells sorted from blood, taken in a trial of the OX40 agonist ivuxolimab. Receptors were obtained from an adult with an advanced solid tumor such as melanoma, head and neck, liver or kidney cancer. The CDR3 runs from the conserved cysteine through the conserved F or W. The D gene is left open where the match is weak. Clone sizes are given selectively: once, few, many, or a class where the clone is expanded.

V gene	D gene	clone size	J gene	CDR3 protein	CDR3 DNA
TRBV15	TRBD2	.	TRBJ2-1	CATSRDYGTSVFF	TGTGCCACCAGCAGAGATTACGGGACTAGTGTGTTCTTC
TRBV11-2	TRBD2	.	TRBJ2-1	CASSLRGSGKYNEQFF	TGTGCCAGCAGCTTACGGGGTAGCGGGAAATACAATGAGCAGTTCTTC
TRBV19	.	.	TRBJ2-1	CASSHREPYNEQFF	TGTGCCAGTAGTCACCGGGAGCCTTACAATGAGCAGTTCTTC
TRBV6-6	TRBD2	.	TRBJ2-3	CASSYPAGGAGPQYF	TGTGCCAGCAGTTACCCGGCGGGAGGGGCCGGGCCGCAGTATTTT
TRBV2	TRBD1	.	TRBJ2-5	CASSRQGAGEETQYF	TGTGCCAGCAGTCGACAGGGGGCGGGGGAAGAGACCCAGTACTTC
TRBV5-1	TRBD1	once	TRBJ2-1	CASSLEEQGLDEQFF	TGCGCCAGCAGCTTGGAGGAACAGGGGCTCGATGAGCAGTTCTTC
TRBV29-1	.	.	TRBJ2-1	CSVEDPKFF	TGCAGCGTTGAAGATCCCAAGTTCTTC
TRBV13	.	once	TRBJ2-2	CASRFNGGLGPNTGELFF	TGTGCCAGCAGATTCAACGGCGGGTTAGGGCCGAACACCGGGGAGCTGTTTTTT
TRBV28	TRBD1	.	TRBJ1-1	CASSSPQWDSEAFF	TGTGCCAGCAGTTCACCCCAATGGGACAGTGAAGCTTTCTTT
TRBV6-5	.	.	TRBJ2-7	CASSYNRDSYEQYF	TGTGCCAGCAGTTACAATCGGGATTCCTACGAGCAGTACTTC
TRBV9	.	.	TRBJ2-2	CASSPFGNTGELFF	TGTGCCAGCAGCCCGTTCGGGAACACCGGGGAGCTGTTTTTT
TRBV2	TRBD2	.	TRBJ2-2	CATRGLAGVPGELFF	TGTGCCACTCGCGGACTAGCGGGAGTGCCCGGGGAGCTGTTTTTT
TRBV5-4	.	.	TRBJ2-2	CASSGTRASGELFF	TGTGCCAGCAGTGGGACCCGGGCGTCCGGGGAGCTGTTTTTT
TRBV28	TRBD1	.	TRBJ2-5	CASSGAGTGKETQYF	TGTGCCAGCAGTGGTGCCGGGACAGGCAAAGAGACCCAGTACTTC
TRBV11-2	.	.	TRBJ2-7	CASSLGVVPTYEQYF	TGTGCCAGCAGCTTAGGAGTGGTTCCCACCTACGAGCAGTACTTC
TRBV19	.	.	TRBJ2-1	CASREYNEQFF	TGTGCCAGTAGAGAGTACAATGAGCAGTTCTTC
TRBV5-4	TRBD1	.	TRBJ1-2	CASTPDRVYGYTF	TGTGCCAGCACCCCGGACAGGGTCTATGGCTACACCTTC
TRBV15	.	.	TRBJ1-1	CATSRDPQGIPTEAFF	TGTGCCACCAGCAGAGATCCCCAAGGGATCCCCACTGAAGCTTTCTTT
TRBV11-3	TRBD1	.	TRBJ2-1	CASSTTGNEQFF	TGTGCCAGCAGCACGACAGGGAATGAGCAGTTCTTC
TRBV11-3	.	.	TRBJ2-2	CASSDRNTGELFF	TGTGCCAGCAGCGACAGGAACACCGGGGAGCTGTTTTTT
TRBV19	TRBD2	.	TRBJ2-1	CASSIVSGRSYEQFF	TGTGCCAGTAGTATAGTCAGCGGGAGATCTTATGAGCAGTTCTTC
TRBV18	.	once	TRBJ2-3	CASPAGSTDTQYF	TGTGCCAGCCCAGCAGGGAGCACAGATACGCAGTATTTT
TRBV6-1	TRBD1	.	TRBJ1-2	CASSGTQGVNYGYTF	TGTGCCAGCAGTGGAACGCAGGGGGTTAACTATGGCTACACCTTC
TRBV6-5	.	.	TRBJ2-5	CATQGGRARETQYF	TGTGCCACTCAGGGGGGGAGGGCCCGGGAGACCCAGTACTTC
TRBV6-1	.	.	TRBJ1-2	CASGDGNYGYTF	TGTGCCAGCGGGGACGGCAACTATGGCTACACCTTC
TRBV6-1	.	.	TRBJ2-7	CASSEDYGAGPILEQYF	TGTGCCAGCAGTGAAGACTACGGGGCAGGGCCCATCCTCGAGCAGTACTTC
TRBV5-4	.	.	TRBJ2-1	CASSLVLASNEQFF	TGTGCCAGCAGCTTGGTTCTAGCGAGCAATGAGCAGTTCTTC
TRBV15	TRBD1	.	TRBJ1-4	CATSRDRQGANEKLFF	TGTGCCACCAGCAGAGACCGACAGGGGGCAAATGAAAAACTGTTTTTT
TRBV7-7	.	.	TRBJ2-5	CASSLGGGVETQYF	TGTGCTAGCAGCTTAGGGGGAGGGGTAGAGACCCAGTACTTC
TRBV7-9	.	.	TRBJ2-5	CASSWGGQETQYF	TGTGCCAGCAGCTGGGGCGGCCAAGAGACCCAGTACTTC
TRBV7-9	TRBD1	.	TRBJ1-2	CASSKTGGENYGYTF	TGTGCCAGCAGCAAAACAGGGGGGGAGAACTATGGCTACACCTTC
TRBV28	.	once	TRBJ1-1	CASSFVENTEAFF	TGTGCCAGCAGTTTCGTTGAGAACACTGAAGCTTTCTTT
TRBV28	.	.	TRBJ2-7	CASSFFATSYAYEQYF	TGTGCCAGCAGTTTCTTTGCGACAAGCTATGCATACGAGCAGTACTTC